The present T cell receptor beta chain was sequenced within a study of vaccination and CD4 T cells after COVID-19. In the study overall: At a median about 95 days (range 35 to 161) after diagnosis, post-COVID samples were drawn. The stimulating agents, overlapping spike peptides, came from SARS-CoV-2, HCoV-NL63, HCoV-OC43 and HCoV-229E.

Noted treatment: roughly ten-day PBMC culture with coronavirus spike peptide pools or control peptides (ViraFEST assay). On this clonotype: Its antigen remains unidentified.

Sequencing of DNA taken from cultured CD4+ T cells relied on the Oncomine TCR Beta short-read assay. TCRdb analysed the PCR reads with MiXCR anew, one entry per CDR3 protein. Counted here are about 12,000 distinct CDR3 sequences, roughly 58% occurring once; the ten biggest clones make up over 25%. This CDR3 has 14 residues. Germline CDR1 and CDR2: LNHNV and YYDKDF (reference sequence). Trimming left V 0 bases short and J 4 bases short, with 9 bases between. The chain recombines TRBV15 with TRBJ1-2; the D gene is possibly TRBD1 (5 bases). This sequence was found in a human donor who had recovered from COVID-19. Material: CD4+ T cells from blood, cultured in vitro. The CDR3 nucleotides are TGTGCCACCAGCAGAGATGGCCAGGGCTATGGCTACACCTTC. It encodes CATSRDGQGYGYTF.